The clone carrying this T cell receptor (beta chain) was observed at least ten times. Its antigen is not identified. The CDR3 runs 13 residues. CDR1 MDHEN and CDR2 SYDVKM come from the germline V gene. Unmatched junction bases numbered 6, after V lost 7 bases and J lost 5 bases. This entry is derived from a study of T cell repertoires in cytomegalovirus infection. At the level of the study: The public TCR beta signatures pointed to both CMV infection and matching HLA type. Study results and caveats: Dominating the ex vivo response were TCR beta clonotypes that were CMV-specific and HLA-C-restricted. People with CMV and the relevant HLA were identified by cumulative public TCR beta family frequency.

TCRdb recomputed calls from the reads with MiXCR, one row per CDR3 protein. Of 200,000 to 300,000 distinct CDR3 sequences listed, roughly an eighth are singletons. V usage is TRBV28 and J usage is TRBJ2-7; 9 bases agree with TRBD1. Source material: PBMCs. This receptor was taken from a human donor in good health (CMV status not recorded). Some clones in this sample may be carry-over from other donors' samples. CDR3 DNA sequence: TGTGCCAGCAAAGGGACAGGGACCCACGAGCAGTACTTC. This sequence encodes CASKGTGTHEQYF. Supplemented by reference TRBV28 and TRBJ2-7, the full variable domain reads DVKVTQSSRYLVKRTGEKVFLECVQDMDHENMFWYRQDPGLGLRLIYFSYDVKMKEKGDIPEGYSVSREKKERFSLILESASTNQTSMYLCASKGTGTHEQYFGPGTRLTVT.